The sample holds many counts of the clone carrying this T cell receptor (beta chain). In TCRdb, the RT-PCR reads were re-called with MiXCR into one record per CDR3 protein. The table has 500,000 to 600,000 distinct CDR3 sequences, 12% to 15% seen once. These data come from a study of response to subunit inactivated influenza vaccine. Sequenced here: PBMCs from blood, sampled 12 days after vaccination. This sequence originates from a man in his fifties or sixties who received an inactivated influenza vaccine.

DNA of the CDR3: TGTGCCATACGGACAGGAGGGAGTTCACCCCTCCACTTT. This sequence encodes CAIRTGGSSPLHF. The J gene is TRBJ1-6, the V gene TRBV10-3; the match to TRBD1 covers 7 bases. J gave up 9 bases and V 9 bases, and 8 bases lay outside the gene matches. CDR1 ENHRY and CDR2 SYGVKD come from the germline V gene. The CDR3 length is 13 residues.